The 3 T cell receptor beta chains listed next were all sequenced from one sample in a study of beta chain features in type 1 diabetes. The isolated RNA, all of it, was reverse transcribed, so expressed TCRB transcripts were what got sequenced. Using immunoSEQ multiplex PCR, the repertoire was profiled, and TCRdb retains in-frame clones only, with some absent. The sample has more than 20,000 clones; about 49% are singletons. These TCRs are of unknown antigen specificity. Points from the study as a whole: There was a moderate but significant shortening of TCRB CDR3s in all four CD4+ subsets of Type 1 diabetes patients.

Sequenced material: stem cell memory CD4+ T cells from blood. These receptors were obtained from a man aged 30 to 45 with type 1 diabetes.

This sequence joins TRBV7-2 and TRBJ2-3; 7 positions match TRBD1. Trimming at V came to 7 bases and at J to 1 base, leaving 5 bases not matched to a gene. CDR3 size: 14 residues. Germline CDR1 SGHTA, CDR2 FQGNSA. CDR3: CASNKGQRTDTQYF. The CDR3 nucleotides read TGTGCCAGCAACAAGGGACAGCGCACAGATACGCAGTATTTT.

In this sample, this clone turned up a few times. This chain joins TRBV7-8 and TRBJ2-7, with D perhaps matching TRBD2 (6 bases). The CDR3 covers 14 residues. Germline V gene sequence: CDR1 SGHVS, CDR2 FQNEAQ. V lost 4 bases and J lost 1, with 11 bases in between. CDR3 sequence: CASSSSGTSYEQYF. CDR3 coding DNA: TGTGCCAGCAGCTCATCTGGGACTTCCTACGAGCAGTACTTC.

The rearrangement uses TRBV12-5 and TRBJ2-7; D not resolved. CDR1 is LGHNT and CDR2 is FRNRAP in the germline V gene. The CDR3 has 12 residues. Trimming cost V 6 bases and J 2 bases, with 8 bases left between them. The CDR3 region is CASGISTYEQYF. CDR3 in DNA: TGTGCTAGTGGAATTAGTACCTACGAGCAGTACTTC.